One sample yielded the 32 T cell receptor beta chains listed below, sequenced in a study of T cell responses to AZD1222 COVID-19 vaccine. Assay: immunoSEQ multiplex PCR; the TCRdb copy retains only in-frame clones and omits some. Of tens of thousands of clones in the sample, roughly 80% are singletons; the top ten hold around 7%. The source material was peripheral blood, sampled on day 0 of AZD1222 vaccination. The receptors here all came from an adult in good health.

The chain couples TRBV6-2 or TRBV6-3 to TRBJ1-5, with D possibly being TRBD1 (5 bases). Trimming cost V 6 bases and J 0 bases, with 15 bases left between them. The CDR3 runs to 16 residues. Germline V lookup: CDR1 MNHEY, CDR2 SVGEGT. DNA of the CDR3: TGTGCCAGCAGCCGAGGCGGGGACGATAGCAATCAGCCCCAGCATTTT. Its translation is CASSRGGDDSNQPQHF.

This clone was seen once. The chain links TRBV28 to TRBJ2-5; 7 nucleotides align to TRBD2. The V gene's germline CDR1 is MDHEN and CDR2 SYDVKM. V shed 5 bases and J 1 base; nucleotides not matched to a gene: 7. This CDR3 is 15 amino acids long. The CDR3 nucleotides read TGTGCCAGCAGTCGCGGGTCGGGGGGCCAAGAGACCCAGTACTTC. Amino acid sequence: CASSRGSGGQETQYF.

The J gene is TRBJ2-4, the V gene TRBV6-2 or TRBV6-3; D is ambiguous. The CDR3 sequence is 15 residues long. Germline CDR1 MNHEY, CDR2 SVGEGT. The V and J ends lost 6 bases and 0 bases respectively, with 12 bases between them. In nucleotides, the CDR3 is TGTGCCAGCAGCCCTACCAGTCTAGCCAAAAACATTCAGTACTTC. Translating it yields CASSPTSLAKNIQYF.

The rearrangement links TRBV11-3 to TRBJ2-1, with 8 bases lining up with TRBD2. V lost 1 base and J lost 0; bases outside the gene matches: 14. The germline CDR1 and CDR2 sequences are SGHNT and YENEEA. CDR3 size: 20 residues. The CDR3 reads CASSLGTSRPSYSSYNEQFF. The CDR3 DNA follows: TGTGCCAGCAGCTTAGGGACTAGCCGTCCCTCTTACAGCTCCTACAATGAGCAGTTCTTC.

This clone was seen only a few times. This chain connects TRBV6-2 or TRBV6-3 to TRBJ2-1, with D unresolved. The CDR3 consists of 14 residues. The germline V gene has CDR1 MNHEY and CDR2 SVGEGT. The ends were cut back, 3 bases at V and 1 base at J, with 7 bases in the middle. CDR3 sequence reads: CASSYRVSYNEQFF. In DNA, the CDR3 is TGTGCCAGCAGTTATAGGGTTTCCTACAATGAGCAGTTCTTC.

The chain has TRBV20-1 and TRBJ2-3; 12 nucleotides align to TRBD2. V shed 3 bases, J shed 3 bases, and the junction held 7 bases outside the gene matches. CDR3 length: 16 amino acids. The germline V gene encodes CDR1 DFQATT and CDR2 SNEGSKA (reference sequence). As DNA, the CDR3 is TGCAGTGCTAGTGGTCAACTAGCGGGGGGAACAGATACGCAGTATTTT. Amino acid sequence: CSASGQLAGGTDTQYF.

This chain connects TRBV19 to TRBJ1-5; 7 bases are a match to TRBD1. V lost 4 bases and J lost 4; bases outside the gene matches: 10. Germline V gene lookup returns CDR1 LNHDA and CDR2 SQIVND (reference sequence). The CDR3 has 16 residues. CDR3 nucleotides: TGTGCCAGTAGTACACCCCGGACAGGCGGGAATCAGCCCCAGCATTTT. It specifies CASSTPRTGGNQPQHF.

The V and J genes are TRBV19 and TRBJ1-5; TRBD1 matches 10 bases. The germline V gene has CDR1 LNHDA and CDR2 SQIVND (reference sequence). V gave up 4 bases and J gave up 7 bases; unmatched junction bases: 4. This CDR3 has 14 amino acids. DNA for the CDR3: TGTGCCAGTAGTACTGACAGGGGGCACCAGCCCCAGCATTTT. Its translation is CASSTDRGHQPQHF.

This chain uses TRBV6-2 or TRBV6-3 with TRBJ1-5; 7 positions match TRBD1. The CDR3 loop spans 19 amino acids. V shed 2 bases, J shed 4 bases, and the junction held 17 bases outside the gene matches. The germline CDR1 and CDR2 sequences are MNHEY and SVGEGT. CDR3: CASSYNQLANRGGNQPQHF. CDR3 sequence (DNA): TGTGCCAGCAGTTACAACCAACTGGCGAACAGGGGTGGGAATCAGCCCCAGCATTTT.

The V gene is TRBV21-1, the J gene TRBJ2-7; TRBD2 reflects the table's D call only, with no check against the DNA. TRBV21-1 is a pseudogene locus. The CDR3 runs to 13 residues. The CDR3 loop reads CASSRGVFFEQYV. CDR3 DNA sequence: TGTGCCAGCAGCCGGGGGGTCTTTTTCGAGCAGTACGTC.

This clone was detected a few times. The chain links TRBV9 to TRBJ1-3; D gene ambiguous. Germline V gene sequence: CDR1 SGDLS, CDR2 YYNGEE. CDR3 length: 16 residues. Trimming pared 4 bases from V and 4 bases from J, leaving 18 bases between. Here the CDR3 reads CASSPRGVSGGNTIYF. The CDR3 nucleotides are TGTGCCAGCAGCCCCCGTGGGGTTTCGGGCGGAAACACCATATATTTT.

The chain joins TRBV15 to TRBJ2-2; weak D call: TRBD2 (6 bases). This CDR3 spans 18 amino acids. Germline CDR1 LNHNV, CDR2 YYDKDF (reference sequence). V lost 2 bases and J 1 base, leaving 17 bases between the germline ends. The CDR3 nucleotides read TGTGCCACCAGCAGATCTCTTCTGGGCGGGAAGAACACCGGGGAGCTGTTTTTT. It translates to CATSRSLLGGKNTGELFF.

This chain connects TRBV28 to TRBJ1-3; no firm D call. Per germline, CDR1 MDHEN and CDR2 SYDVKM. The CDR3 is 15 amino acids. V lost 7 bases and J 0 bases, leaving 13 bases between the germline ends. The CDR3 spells CASTGFLNSGNTIYF. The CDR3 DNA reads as TGTGCCAGCACGGGGTTCCTTAACTCTGGAAACACCATATATTTT.

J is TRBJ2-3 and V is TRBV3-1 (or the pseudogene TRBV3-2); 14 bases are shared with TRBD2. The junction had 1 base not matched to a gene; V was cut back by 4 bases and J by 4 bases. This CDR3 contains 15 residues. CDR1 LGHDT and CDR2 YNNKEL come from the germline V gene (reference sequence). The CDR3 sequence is CASSRLAGGADTQYF. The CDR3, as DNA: TGTGCCAGCAGCCGACTAGCGGGAGGGGCAGATACGCAGTATTTT.

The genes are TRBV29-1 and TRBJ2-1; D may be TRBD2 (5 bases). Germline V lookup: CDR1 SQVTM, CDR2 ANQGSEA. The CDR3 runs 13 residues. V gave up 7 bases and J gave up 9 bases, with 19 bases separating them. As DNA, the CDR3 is TGCAGCGGATCCCGGGCAATGGCGGGTGAGCAGTTCTTC. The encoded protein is CSGSRAMAGEQFF.

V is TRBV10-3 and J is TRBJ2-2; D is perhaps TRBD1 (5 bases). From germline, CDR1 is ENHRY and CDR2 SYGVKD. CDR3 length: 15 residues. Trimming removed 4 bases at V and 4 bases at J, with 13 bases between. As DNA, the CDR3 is TGTGCCATCAGTGCCCTAGGGGTTCCCACCGGGGAGCTGTTTTTT. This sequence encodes CAISALGVPTGELFF.

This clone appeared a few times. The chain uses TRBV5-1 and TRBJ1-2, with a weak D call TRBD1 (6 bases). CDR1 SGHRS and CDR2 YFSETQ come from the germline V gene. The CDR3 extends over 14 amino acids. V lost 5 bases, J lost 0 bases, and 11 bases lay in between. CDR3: CASSPQGANYGYTF. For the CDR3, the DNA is TGCGCCAGCAGTCCACAGGGAGCTAACTATGGCTACACCTTC.

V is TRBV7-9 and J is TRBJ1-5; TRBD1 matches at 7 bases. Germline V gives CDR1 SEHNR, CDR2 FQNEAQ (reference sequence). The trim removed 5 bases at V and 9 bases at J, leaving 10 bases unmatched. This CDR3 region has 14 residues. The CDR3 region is CASSAGQAKGPQHF. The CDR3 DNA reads TGTGCCAGCAGCGCCGGACAGGCGAAGGGGCCCCAGCATTTT.

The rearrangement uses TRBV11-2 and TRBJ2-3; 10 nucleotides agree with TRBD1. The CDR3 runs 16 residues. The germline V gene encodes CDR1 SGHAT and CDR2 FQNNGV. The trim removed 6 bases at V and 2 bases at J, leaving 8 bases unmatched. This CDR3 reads CASRAGQGSLTDTQYF. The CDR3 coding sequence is TGTGCCAGCAGAGCGGGACAGGGGTCACTCACAGATACGCAGTATTTT.

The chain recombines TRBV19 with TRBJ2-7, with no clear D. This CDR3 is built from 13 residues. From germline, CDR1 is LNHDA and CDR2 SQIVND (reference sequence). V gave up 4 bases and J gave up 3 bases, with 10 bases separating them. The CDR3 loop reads CASSSSGNYEQYF. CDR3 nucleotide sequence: TGTGCCAGTAGTAGCTCCGGAAACTACGAGCAGTACTTC.

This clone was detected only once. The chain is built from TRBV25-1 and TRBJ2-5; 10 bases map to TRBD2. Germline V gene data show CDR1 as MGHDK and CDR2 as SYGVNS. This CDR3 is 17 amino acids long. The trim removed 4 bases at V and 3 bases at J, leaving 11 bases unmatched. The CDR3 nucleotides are TGTGCCAGCAGTGTACGTCTTCGAGCGGGAGGGGAAGAGACCCAGTACTTC. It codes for CASSVRLRAGGEETQYF.

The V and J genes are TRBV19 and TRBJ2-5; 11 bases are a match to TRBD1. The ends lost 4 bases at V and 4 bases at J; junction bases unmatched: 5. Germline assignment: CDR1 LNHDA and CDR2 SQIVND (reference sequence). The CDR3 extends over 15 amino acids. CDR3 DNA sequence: TGTGCCAGTAGTAACCGGGACAGGGGGTCAGAGACCCAGTACTTC. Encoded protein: CASSNRDRGSETQYF.

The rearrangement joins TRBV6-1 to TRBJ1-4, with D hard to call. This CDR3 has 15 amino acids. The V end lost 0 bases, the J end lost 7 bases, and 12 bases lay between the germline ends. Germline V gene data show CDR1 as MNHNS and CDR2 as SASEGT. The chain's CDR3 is CASSEAGSAREKLFF. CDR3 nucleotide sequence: TGTGCCAGCAGTGAAGCTGGAAGTGCGCGTGAAAAACTGTTTTTT.

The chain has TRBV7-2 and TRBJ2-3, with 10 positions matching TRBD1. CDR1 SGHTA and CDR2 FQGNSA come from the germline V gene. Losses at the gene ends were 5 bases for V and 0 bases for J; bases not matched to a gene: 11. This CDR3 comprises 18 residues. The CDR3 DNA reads TGTGCCAGCAGCCCCAGACAGGGGGCAAGCTCTAGCACAGATACGCAGTATTTT. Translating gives CASSPRQGASSSTDTQYF.

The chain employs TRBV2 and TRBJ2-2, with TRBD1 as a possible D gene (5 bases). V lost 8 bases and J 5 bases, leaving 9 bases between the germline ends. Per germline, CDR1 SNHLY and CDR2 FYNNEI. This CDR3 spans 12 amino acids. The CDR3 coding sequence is TGTGCCAGCCAGGGTTTAACCGGGGAGCTGTTTTTT. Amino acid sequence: CASQGLTGELFF.

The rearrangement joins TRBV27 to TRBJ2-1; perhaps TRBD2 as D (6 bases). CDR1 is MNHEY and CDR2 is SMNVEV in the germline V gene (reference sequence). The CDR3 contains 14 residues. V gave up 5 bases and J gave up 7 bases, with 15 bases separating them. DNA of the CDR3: TGTGCCAGCAGTGGGGACTCGCGTCCTAATGAGCAGTTCTTC. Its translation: CASSGDSRPNEQFF.

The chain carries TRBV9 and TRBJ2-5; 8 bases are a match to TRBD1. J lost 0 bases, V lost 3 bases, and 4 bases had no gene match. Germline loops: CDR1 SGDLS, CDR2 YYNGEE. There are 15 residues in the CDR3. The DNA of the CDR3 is TGTGCCAGCAGCGGCCAGGGGGCGTACCAAGAGACCCAGTACTTC. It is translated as CASSGQGAYQETQYF.

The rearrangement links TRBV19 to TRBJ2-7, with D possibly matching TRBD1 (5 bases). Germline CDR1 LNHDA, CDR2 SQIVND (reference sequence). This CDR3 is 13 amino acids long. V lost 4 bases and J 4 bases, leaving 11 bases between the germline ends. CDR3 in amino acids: CASSTTRTYEQYV. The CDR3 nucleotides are TGTGCCAGTAGTACCACACGGACATACGAGCAGTACGTC.

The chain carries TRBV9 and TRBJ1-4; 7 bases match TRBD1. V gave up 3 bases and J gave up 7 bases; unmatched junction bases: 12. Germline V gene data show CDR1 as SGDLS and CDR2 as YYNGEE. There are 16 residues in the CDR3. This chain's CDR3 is CASSGLRGPGGEKLFF. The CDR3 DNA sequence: TGTGCCAGCAGCGGACTTAGGGGACCAGGGGGTGAAAAACTGTTTTTT.

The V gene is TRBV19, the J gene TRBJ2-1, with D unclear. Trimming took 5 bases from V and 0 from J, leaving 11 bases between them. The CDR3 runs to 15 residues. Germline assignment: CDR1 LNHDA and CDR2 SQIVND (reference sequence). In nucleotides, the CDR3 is TGTGCCAGTAGTCTGGGCGGAAGCTCCTACAATGAGCAGTTCTTC. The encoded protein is CASSLGGSSYNEQFF.

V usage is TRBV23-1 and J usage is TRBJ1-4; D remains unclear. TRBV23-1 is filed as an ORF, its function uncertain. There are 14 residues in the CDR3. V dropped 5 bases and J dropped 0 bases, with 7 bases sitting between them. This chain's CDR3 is CASSMVTTNEKLFF. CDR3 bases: TGCGCCAGCAGTATGGTAACAACTAATGAAAAACTGTTTTTT.

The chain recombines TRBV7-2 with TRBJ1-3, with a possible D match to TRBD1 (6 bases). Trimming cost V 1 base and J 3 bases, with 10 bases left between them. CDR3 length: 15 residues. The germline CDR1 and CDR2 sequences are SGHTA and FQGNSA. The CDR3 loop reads CASSLEGVVGNTIYF. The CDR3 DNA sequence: TGTGCCAGCAGCTTAGAGGGGGTCGTTGGAAACACCATATATTTT.